This is a list of T cell receptor beta chains from one sample in a study of T-cell reconstitution after alpha-beta-depleted transplantation in children. MiXCR, run by TCRdb on the PCR reads, gives a single entry per CDR3 protein. Seen here are fewer than 700,000 distinct CDR3 sequences, 23% observed once, and the top ten hold 13% to 15%. The sequenced sample was PBMCs, mostly from graft donor cells, obtained 360 days after TCRalphabeta/CD19-depleted stem cell transplant. Source of these receptors: a boy under two years old who had a stem cell transplant for acute myeloid leukemia, so the T cells may come from the graft donor. CDR3s include the opening cysteine and the closing phenylalanine or tryptophan. The order of the fields is clone size, J gene, V gene, CDR3 protein. Where a row states a size, it is once, few, many or the class of an expanded clone; other rows omit it.

many	TRBJ2-1	TRBV20-1	CSARALDPLSHNEQFF
many	TRBJ2-3	TRBV5-5	CASSLRTSGSTDTQYF
few	TRBJ1-1	TRBV29-1	CSVEVRGRVRPDAFF
-	TRBJ1-1	TRBV11-1	CASSPPFGGARTEAFF
once	TRBJ2-7	TRBV6-2/TRBV6-3	CASSYARGRTYEQYF
-	TRBJ2-6	TRBV3-1	CASSQDYSGANVLTF
-	TRBJ2-2	TRBV7-9	CASRKAGDQNTGELFF
-	TRBJ2-5	TRBV4-3	CASSQGLAGGDLQETQYF
-	TRBJ2-1	TRBV29-1	CSVRGRSSNEQFF
-	TRBJ1-3	TRBV11-1	CASSLGPWDKSSGNTIYF
many	TRBJ1-3	TRBV6-1	CASSRTGRNTIYF
many	TRBJ2-2	TRBV12-3/TRBV12-4	CAVAPRVPRPGELFF
-	TRBJ1-6	TRBV27	CASSTQGQLYNSPLPF
many	TRBJ2-7	TRBV5-1	CASSLGWLSYEQYF
few	TRBJ2-1	TRBV6-6	CASTHGGTEQFF
few	TRBJ2-3	TRBV20-1	CSASEVGTDTQYF
-	TRBJ2-3	TRBV5-5	CASSRRDRINTDTQYF
few	TRBJ1-4	TRBV7-9	CASSSSRPDEKLFF
once	TRBJ2-7	TRBV29-1	CSVELPAGGRYEQYF
-	TRBJ2-1	TRBV12-3/TRBV12-4	CASSLRDLKRNEQFF
few	TRBJ2-5	TRBV25-1	CASSNSRGHPAETQYF
many	TRBJ2-7	TRBV20-1	CSARGPLAGFTYEQYF
few	TRBJ2-3	TRBV20-1	CSARAPGTGVSTDTQYF
few	TRBJ1-1	TRBV6-5	CPSSYSGAPMNTEAFF
-	TRBJ2-5	TRBV12-3/TRBV12-4	CASSFSGFQETQYF
many	TRBJ2-2	TRBV7-6	CASSLYWQNTGELFF
many	TRBJ2-7	TRBV11-2	CASSLGGQTSYEQYF
-	TRBJ2-1	TRBV20-1	CSAIAPSYNEQFF
-	TRBJ1-2	TRBV12-3/TRBV12-4	CASSLGVGNYGYTF
many	TRBJ2-1	TRBV14	CASSQLRGSSYNEQFF
few	TRBJ2-5	TRBV6-1	CASSEITLHRGETQYF
-	TRBJ2-7	TRBV6-2/TRBV6-3	CAVRRGGLYEQYF
few	TRBJ2-1	TRBV20-1	CSARRQVTHNEQFF
-	TRBJ1-1	TRBV18	CASSPLGENTEAFF
few	TRBJ2-7	TRBV7-9	CASSLTHSSYEQYF
many	TRBJ2-1	TRBV12-3/TRBV12-4	CASSPGGQGDNEQFF
-	TRBJ2-7	TRBV25-1	CASSEMGQGPLMDEQYF
-	TRBJ2-1	TRBV25-1	CASSEFGGGSYNEQFF
few	TRBJ2-1	TRBV5-6	CASSLDETGGRDEQFF
many	TRBJ2-5	TRBV15	CATSRGLAGKETQYF
many	TRBJ1-1	TRBV28	CASSQQGTEAFF
many	TRBJ1-2	TRBV29-1	CSVETGSFNYGYTF
-	TRBJ2-3	TRBV18	CASSRGTGPDTQYF
-	TRBJ2-3	TRBV12-3/TRBV12-4	CASSLNIRGTDTQYF
few	TRBJ2-3	TRBV14	CASSQGSRDIGDTQYF
few	TRBJ2-2	TRBV19	CASTLGSWGELFF
few	TRBJ2-4	TRBV10-3	CAISEYRNGIAKNIQYF
-	TRBJ2-1	TRBV20-1	CSAQRLAGDYNEQFF
-	TRBJ2-3	TRBV12-3/TRBV12-4	CASSFEGGTRDTQYF
few	TRBJ2-3	TRBV7-2	CASTLNGDTQYF
many	TRBJ1-5	TRBV4-3	CASSQLTDQPQHF
few	TRBJ2-1	TRBV25-1	CASSVAWNEQFF
many	TRBJ2-2	TRBV20-1	CSARQTRQGPSTGELFF
few	TRBJ2-5	TRBV5-6	CASSLSGTGGLETQYF
many	TRBJ2-1	TRBV12-3/TRBV12-4	CASSLFRTSYWDEQFF
-	TRBJ1-5	TRBV28	CASSPMDQPQHF
few	TRBJ1-6	TRBV20-1	CSAREDRSSYNSPLHF